This is a list of T cell receptor beta chains from one sample in a study of blood T cell repertoires in COVID-19. Profiled with immunoSEQ multiplex PCR; TCRdb holds only in-frame clones, not every one. This sample has approximately 150,000 clones; 79% occur once, and the top ten carry 8.1%. Sequences were obtained from peripheral blood. The receptors were sampled from a woman aged 55 to 70 with COVID-19, enrolled during active disease. Each CDR3 is given with its conserved first and last residue. The D gene is left open where the match is weak. Clone size, where shown, is once, few, many, or a class for clones that have expanded.

TRBD2	NA	TRBV7-2	TRBJ2-1	CASSLAGLAGGPGEQFF	TGTGCCAGCAGCTTAGCAGGACTAGCGGGAGGGCCGGGTGAGCAGTTCTTC
TRBD2	NA	TRBV9	TRBJ2-7	CASSGPGLAVNEQYF	TGTGCCAGCAGCGGCCCGGGACTAGCGGTTAACGAGCAGTACTTC
TRBD2	NA	TRBV12-5	TRBJ2-4	CASGLVLTSGRVIQYF	TGTGCTAGTGGTTTGGTACTGACTAGCGGGAGGGTTATTCAGTACTTC
NA	once	TRBV29-1	TRBJ2-7	CSGADRYKEQYF	TGCAGCGGCGCGGACAGATATAAGGAGCAGTACTTC
NA	NA	TRBV20-1	TRBJ1-1	CSASFRGGGPLMNTEAFF	TGCAGTGCTAGTTTCAGAGGGGGGGGCCCCCTAATGAACACTGAAGCTTTCTTT
NA	many	TRBV7-6	TRBJ1-1	CASSLELPPTEAFF	TGTGCCAGCAGCTTAGAACTACCCCCCACTGAAGCTTTCTTT
TRBD2	NA	TRBV2	TRBJ2-3	CASSGTSGRVDTQYF	TGTGCCAGCAGTGGGACTAGCGGGAGAGTAGATACGCAGTATTTT
NA	NA	TRBV4-3	TRBJ2-1	CASSQDLWESQNEQFF	TGCGCCAGCAGCCAAGATTTGTGGGAGTCACAGAATGAGCAGTTCTTC
TRBD1	NA	TRBV30	TRBJ1-6	CAWSVRTGARVDSPLHF	TGTGCCTGGAGTGTACGGACAGGGGCGAGAGTGGATTCACCCCTCCACTTT
NA	NA	TRBV19	TRBJ1-2	CASSIEEGTAGINYGYTF	TGTGCCAGTAGTATTGAGGAGGGGACGGCAGGAATTAACTATGGCTACACCTTC
NA	NA	TRBV7-9	TRBJ2-1	CASSLAGTTYNEQFF	TGTGCCAGCAGCTTAGCAGGGACAACCTACAATGAGCAGTTCTTC